A selection of T cell receptor beta chains follows, all from one sample in a study of blood T cells in healthy people across ages. TCRdb ran MiXCR on the 5' RACE reads and lists one entry per CDR3 protein. The sample carries some 1,000,000 distinct CDR3 sequences, around 27% recorded once. The data were also submitted as part of a second study, on T cells of mothers and their children.

The sample comprised blood. The receptors shown here come from a girl aged 2 to 10 in good health. Each CDR3 is given with its conserved first and last residue. A D gene is named only where the DNA matches it firmly. Part of the rows lack a size; the others show once, few, many or a class for expanded clones.

TRBJ2-7 | many | - | TRBV5-1 | CASSLEGDTYEQYF | TGCGCCAGCAGCTTGGAAGGGGACACCTACGAGCAGTACTTC
TRBJ2-5 | few | - | TRBV9 | CASSVEPQETQYF | TGTGCCAGCAGCGTAGAACCGCAAGAGACCCAGTACTTC
TRBJ2-2 | few | - | TRBV6-5 | CASRGLLGTGELFF | TGTGCCAGCAGGGGACTTCTGGGAACCGGGGAGCTGTTTTTT
TRBJ2-1 | - | - | TRBV10-3 | CAISSYGGSSYNEQFF | TGTGCCATCAGCTCTTATGGGGGAAGCTCCTACAATGAGCAGTTCTTC
TRBJ1-2 | few | - | TRBV5-8 | CASSLRPRGNYGYTF | TGTGCCAGCAGCTTGAGGCCACGGGGAAACTATGGCTACACCTTC
TRBJ1-2 | - | TRBD1 | TRBV12-3/TRBV12-4 | CASSPPGQGSYGYTF | TGTGCCAGCAGTCCCCCGGGACAGGGCTCCTATGGCTACACCTTC
TRBJ2-1 | few | - | TRBV7-3 | CASSSPGNLYNEQFF | TGTGCCAGCAGCTCCCCCGGAAACCTTTACAATGAGCAGTTCTTC
TRBJ2-1 | - | - | TRBV7-9 | CASSPEASGANEQFF | TGTGCCAGCAGCCCCGAGGCTTCGGGGGCAAATGAGCAGTTCTTC
TRBJ2-7 | - | TRBD2 | TRBV7-2 | CASSTSGGSSYEQYF | TGTGCCAGCAGTACTAGCGGGGGGAGCTCCTACGAGCAGTACTTC
TRBJ1-1 | - | - | TRBV7-9 | CASSLVGLNTVAFF | TGTGCCAGCAGCTTAGTGGGGCTGAACACTGTAGCTTTCTTT
TRBJ2-1 | few | TRBD2 | TRBV10-3 | CAIRTSGDNNEQFF | TGTGCCATCAGGACTAGCGGGGATAACAATGAGCAGTTCTTC
TRBJ2-7 | few | - | TRBV29-1 | CSVELTPNGYEQYF | TGCAGCGTTGAATTAACGCCAAATGGGTACGAGCAGTACTTC
TRBJ2-7 | few | - | TRBV4-2 | CASSQAADVYYSYEQYF | TGTGCCAGCAGCCAAGCGGCGGATGTATACTACTCCTACGAGCAGTACTTC
TRBJ1-5 | - | - | TRBV6-5 | CASSYSTVGTFLPQPQHF | TGTGCCAGCAGTTACTCGACTGTGGGCACGTTCCTTCCTCAGCCCCAGCATTTT
TRBJ2-7 | - | TRBD2 | TRBV28 | CASTPPVAGGPEQYF | TGTGCCAGCACCCCCCCCGTAGCGGGAGGTCCTGAGCAGTACTTC
TRBJ1-1 | - | - | TRBV7-3 | CASSIEGGNEAFF | TGTGCCAGCAGCATCGAGGGGGGTAATGAAGCTTTCTTT
TRBJ2-2 | - | TRBD2 | TRBV7-3 | CASSSSTSGGRGELFF | TGTGCCAGCAGCTCCTCGACTAGCGGGGGGCGCGGGGAGCTGTTTTTT
TRBJ2-1 | few | - | TRBV28 | CASTPGNGQFF | TGTGCCAGCACCCCCGGGAATGGGCAGTTCTTC
TRBJ2-1 | - | TRBD1 | TRBV6-2/TRBV6-3 | CASSSTGAIYNEQFF | TGTGCCAGCAGCTCGACAGGGGCGATCTACAATGAGCAGTTCTTC
TRBJ1-5 | - | - | TRBV7-8 | CASSLVVNSNQPQHF | TGTGCCAGCAGCTTAGTTGTCAATAGCAATCAGCCCCAGCATTTT
TRBJ2-3 | - | TRBD2 | TRBV24-1 | CATSDGGDADTQYF | TGTGCCACCAGTGACGGGGGGGACGCAGATACGCAGTATTTT
TRBJ2-7 | few | - | TRBV28 | CASRPLGSPFEQYF | TGTGCCAGCAGGCCCTTGGGATCCCCGTTCGAGCAGTACTTC
TRBJ2-6 | few | - | TRBV3-1 | CASSQDFTIPPGANVLTF | TGTGCCAGCAGCCAAGATTTCACGATCCCACCTGGGGCCAACGTCCTGACTTTC
TRBJ2-1 | few | TRBD2 | TRBV7-8 | CASRDLAGGSYNEQFF | TGTGCCAGCAGGGATCTAGCGGGGGGATCCTACAATGAGCAGTTCTTC
TRBJ2-4 | - | - | TRBV21-1 | CASSHAKSEGLTKNIQYF | TGTGCCAGCAGTCACGCGAAGTCGGAGGGGTTGACCAAAAACATTCAGTACTTC
TRBJ2-2 | - | - | TRBV4-3 | CASSQVSGDTGELFF | TGCGCCAGCAGCCAAGTGTCCGGGGACACCGGGGAGCTGTTTTTT
TRBJ2-5 | - | TRBD1 | TRBV9 | CASSVDRATETQYF | TGTGCCAGCAGCGTGGACAGGGCTACGGAGACCCAGTACTTC
TRBJ2-1 | - | TRBD1 | TRBV12-3/TRBV12-4 | CASSPGQEDPTDNEQFF | TGTGCCAGCAGTCCGGGACAGGAGGATCCTACCGACAATGAGCAGTTCTTC
TRBJ2-5 | few | TRBD2 | TRBV28 | CASTPGGLAVQETQYF | TGTGCCAGCACCCCCGGGGGACTAGCGGTCCAAGAGACCCAGTACTTC
TRBJ2-2 | few | - | TRBV12-3/TRBV12-4 | CASSTKGGELFF | TGTGCCAGCAGTACTAAGGGCGGGGAGCTGTTTTTT
TRBJ1-2 | once | - | TRBV12-3/TRBV12-4 | CASSHGSGYTF | TGTGCCAGCAGCCATGGGAGTGGCTACACCTTC
TRBJ2-1 | few | TRBD2 | TRBV10-3 | CAICPGLEYEQFF | TGTGCCATCTGCCCGGGACTAGAGTATGAGCAGTTCTTC
TRBJ2-4 | - | TRBD2 | TRBV28 | CATTRVAGDGLSKNIQYF | TGTGCCACAACGAGGGTAGCGGGAGATGGACTGTCCAAAAACATTCAGTACTTC
TRBJ2-1 | few | - | TRBV29-1 | CSVEGQGRNEQFF | TGCAGCGTTGAAGGCCAGGGGAGGAATGAGCAGTTCTTC
TRBJ2-5 | few | - | TRBV20-1 | CSARFVETQYF | TGCAGTGCTAGATTCGTAGAGACCCAGTACTTC
TRBJ2-5 | - | TRBD1 | TRBV2 | CASSAGTGKKQYF | TGTGCCAGCAGTGCTGGGACAGGGAAAAAGCAGTACTTC
TRBJ1-6 | few | TRBD1 | TRBV9 | CASSATGSHNSPLHF | TGTGCCAGCAGCGCGACAGGGAGCCATAATTCACCCCTCCACTTT
TRBJ2-3 | - | - | TRBV3-1 | CASSQVSTDTQYF | TGTGCCAGCAGCCAAGTTAGCACAGATACGCAGTATTTT
TRBJ2-7 | - | - | TRBV7-8 | CASSFKTPGPTYEQYF | TGTGCCAGCAGCTTCAAAACTCCGGGCCCTACCTACGAGCAGTACTTC
TRBJ2-7 | few | - | TRBV28 | CATVLTGQYEQYF | TGTGCCACCGTACTTACAGGACAGTACGAGCAGTACTTC
TRBJ2-3 | - | - | TRBV10-3 | CAIRSRGTTDTQYF | TGTGCCATCAGGAGTCGGGGGACCACAGATACGCAGTATTTT